This record looks at one T cell receptor (beta chain) sequence and its context. The antigen remains unidentified. The CDR3 is 14 residues long. Trimming stripped 3 bases from V and 3 bases from J, with 9 bases between. Germline V gene sequence: CDR1 MGHDK, CDR2 SYGVNS. Sequenced by immunoSEQ multiplex PCR; TCRdb stores in-frame clones only, minus some. The sample holds 85,000 to 100,000 clones, 85% to 95% seen once. The sample is drawn from a study of T cell responses to AZD1222 COVID-19 vaccine. Overall study findings and caveats: Possibly, clonal diversity was underestimated; donors were largely white British and included more females.

This clonotype was sampled from an adult in good health. This specimen consisted of peripheral blood, obtained on day 0 of AZD1222 vaccination. The chain combines TRBV25-1 with TRBJ1-5; D call uncertain. This CDR3 reads CASSEGWINQPQHF. CDR3 sequence (DNA): TGTGCCAGCAGTGAGGGCTGGATCAATCAGCCCCAGCATTTT. Full variable domain (outside the CDR3, taken from reference TRBV25-1 and TRBJ1-5): EADIYQTPRYLVIGTGKKITLECSQTMGHDKMYWYQQDPGMELHLIHYSYGVNSTEKGDLSSESTVSRIRTEHFPLTLESARPSHTSQYLCASSEGWINQPQHFGDGTRLSIL.